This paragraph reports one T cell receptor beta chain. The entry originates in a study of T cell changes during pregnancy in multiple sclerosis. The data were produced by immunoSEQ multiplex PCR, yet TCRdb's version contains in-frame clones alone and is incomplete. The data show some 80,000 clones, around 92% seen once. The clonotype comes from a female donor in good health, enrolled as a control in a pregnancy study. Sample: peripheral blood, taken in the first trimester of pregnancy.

The CDR3 is CASSIDWQPGDGYTF. The CDR3 coding sequence is TGTGCCAGTAGTATAGATTGGCAACCCGGGGATGGCTACACCTTC. The chain joins TRBV19 to TRBJ1-2; no reliable D call. The CDR3 is made up of 15 amino acids. Germline assignment: CDR1 LNHDA and CDR2 SQIVND (reference sequence). The V end lost 0 bases, the J end lost 6 bases, and 14 bases lay between the germline ends.